Listed below are T cell receptor beta chains from one sample, sequenced in a study of CXCR3-negative and CXCR3-positive naive CD8 T cells. TCRdb reanalyzed the 5' RACE reads, giving one entry per CDR3 protein sequence and no DNA. The table for this sample gives 75,000 to 100,000 distinct CDR3 sequences. Sequenced input: naive CXCR3+ CD8+ T cells from blood. The source of these receptors is a human donor in good health. Some clones in this sample may be carry-over from other donors' samples. Each CDR3 is given with its conserved first and last residue.

>TRBJ2-1|TRBV29-1
CSLRQGGYEQFF
>TRBJ2-1|TRBV6-2/TRBV6-3
CASSDLAREQFF
>TRBJ2-1|TRBV11-2
CASSRGIPEQFF
>TRBJ2-2|TRBV7-8
CASSLRLQGPTGELFF
>TRBJ2-3|TRBV7-6
CASSPGQGGTDTQYF
>TRBJ2-3|TRBV2
CASSDPTSGRAWTPDTQYF
>TRBJ2-5|TRBV5-5
CASSSTAGQETQYF
>TRBJ2-7|TRBV12-3/TRBV12-4
CASSSSEATYEQYF
>TRBJ2-1|TRBV5-1
CASSWGLGNEQFF
>TRBJ1-1|TRBV25-1
CASSARRRGNTEAFF
>TRBJ2-5|TRBV20-1
CSARDYRGRETQYF
>TRBJ2-1|TRBV14
CASSQWGELLNEQFF
>TRBJ2-1|TRBV12-3/TRBV12-4
CASSSTNEPNNEQFF
>TRBJ2-7|TRBV24-1
CATSDLSAGEQYF
>TRBJ2-7|TRBV28
CASSRNRDRDIYEQYF
>TRBJ1-1|TRBV6-5
CASSLGSNTEAFF
>TRBJ1-5|TRBV7-6
CASSRWGNSNQPQHF
>TRBJ2-1|TRBV7-7
CASSLALLAGEAEQFF
>TRBJ2-3|TRBV6-4
CASSDSAADTQYF
>TRBJ2-7|TRBV27
CASSLSDRGGEYEQYF
>TRBJ2-5|TRBV29-1
CSVDPPLAGIDRGYQETQYF
>TRBJ2-1|TRBV4-1
CASSQGREADEQFF
>TRBJ2-1|TRBV27
CASSQEGTGGTNEQFF
>TRBJ2-5|TRBV7-6
CASSLGLRRQETQYF
>TRBJ2-3|TRBV20-1
CSTTSGGGPDTQYF
>TRBJ1-5|TRBV7-6
CASSLGGGGNQPQHF
>TRBJ1-2|TRBV11-2
CASSPWDSPGYGYTF
>TRBJ1-6|TRBV7-2
CASSPGGAPLHF
>TRBJ2-6|TRBV6-1
CASSEYGEISGANVLTF
>TRBJ2-1|TRBV4-2
CASSQDRRSPVF
>TRBJ2-2|TRBV7-3
CASSLWAGGQPGGELFF
>TRBJ2-1|TRBV7-3
CASSPTGALSPLNEQFF
>TRBJ1-4|TRBV12-3/TRBV12-4
CASSGTGEQIATNEKLFF
>TRBJ2-5|TRBV13
CASSPRGGEETQYF
>TRBJ2-7|TRBV7-8
CASSLGIPSGGANYEQYF
>TRBJ2-3|TRBV28
CASSDDGDLRRTDTQYF
>TRBJ2-1|TRBV11-1
CASSLATEQFF
>TRBJ2-3|TRBV13
CASSGPGTGADTQYF
>TRBJ2-1|TRBV19
CASTPSGKTGGWGNEQFF
>TRBJ2-3|TRBV7-9
CASSSFITSGDTDTQYF
>TRBJ2-2|TRBV29-1
CSVDGGTGELFF
>TRBJ2-3|TRBV6-1
CASSITSGGTDTQYF
>TRBJ2-1|TRBV28
CASSSTEPPKPNEQCF
>TRBJ2-3|TRBV7-7
CASSPRRPGLGTRDTQYF
>TRBJ1-6|TRBV4-2
CASSQEAGTGFLLHF
>TRBJ2-7|TRBV25-1
CASSQSAYEQYF
>TRBJ2-2|TRBV23-1
CASPQGGGELFF
>TRBJ1-1|TRBV6-5
CASSPRLGPNTEAFF
>TRBJ2-5|TRBV12-3/TRBV12-4
CASSLAGGPGQETQYF